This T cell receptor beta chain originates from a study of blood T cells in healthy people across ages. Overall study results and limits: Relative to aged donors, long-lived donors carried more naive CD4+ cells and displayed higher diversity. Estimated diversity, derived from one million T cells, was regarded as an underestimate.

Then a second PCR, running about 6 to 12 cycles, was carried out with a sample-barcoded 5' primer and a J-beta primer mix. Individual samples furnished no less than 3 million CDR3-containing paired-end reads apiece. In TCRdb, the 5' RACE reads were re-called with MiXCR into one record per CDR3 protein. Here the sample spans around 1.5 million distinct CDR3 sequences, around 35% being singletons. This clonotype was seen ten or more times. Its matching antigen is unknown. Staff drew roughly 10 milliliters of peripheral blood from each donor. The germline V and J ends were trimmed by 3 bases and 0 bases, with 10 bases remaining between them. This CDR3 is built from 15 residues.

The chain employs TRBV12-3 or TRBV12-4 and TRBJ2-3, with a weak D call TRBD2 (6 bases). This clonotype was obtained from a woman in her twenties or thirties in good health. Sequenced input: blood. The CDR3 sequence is CASSFGGASTDTQYF. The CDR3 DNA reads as TGTGCCAGCAGTTTTGGAGGGGCGAGCACAGATACGCAGTATTTT.